The 16 T cell receptor beta chains presented below share a single source sample, sequenced in a study of blood T cell repertoires in COVID-19. The method was immunoSEQ multiplex PCR; TCRdb's version includes in-frame clones alone and lacks a portion of them. Here the sample spans approximately 390,000 clones, roughly 89% being singletons. The material sequenced was peripheral blood. All receptors come from a man between 18 and 29 years old with active or convalescent COVID-19.

V is TRBV7-9 and J is TRBJ1-5; D remains ambiguous. Trimming took off 4 bases at V and 0 bases at J, with 7 bases between the two ends. The CDR3 loop spans 14 amino acids. Germline loops: CDR1 SEHNR, CDR2 FQNEAQ (reference sequence). The CDR3 bases are TGTGCCAGCAGCTCTTCAGGTAGCAATCAGCCCCAGCATTTT. It yields the protein CASSSSGSNQPQHF.

J is TRBJ1-2 and V is TRBV5-1; D remains unclear. CDR1 and CDR2 from the germline V gene are SGHRS and YFSETQ. V was clipped by 0 bases and J by 5 bases, with 11 bases between them. This CDR3 has 14 amino acids. CDR3 sequence reads: CASSLVTEGYGYTF. The CDR3 DNA follows: TGCGCCAGCAGCTTGGTTACAGAAGGATATGGCTACACCTTC. The full variable domain, in which reference TRBV5-1 and TRBJ1-2 provide the parts outside the CDR3, is KAGVTQTPRYLIKTRGQQVTLSCSPISGHRSVSWYQQTPGQGLQFLFEYFSETQRNKGNFPGRFSGRQFSNSRSEMNVSTLELGDSALYLCASSLVTEGYGYTFGSGTRLTVV.

V usage is TRBV20-1 and J usage is TRBJ1-1, with 7 bases identical to TRBD1. Germline V gives CDR1 DFQATT, CDR2 SNEGSKA (reference sequence). The CDR3 is 17 amino acids. Unmatched junction bases numbered 18, after V lost 3 bases and J lost 5 bases. The CDR3 bases are TGCAGTGCTAGTGCCGGGCCACAGGGGCGCTGGGGGACTGAAGCTTTCTTT. Translating it yields CSASAGPQGRWGTEAFF.

The rearrangement joins TRBV6-2 or TRBV6-3 to TRBJ1-1; D is possibly TRBD1 (5 bases). V lost 2 bases to trimming and J lost 3 bases, with 16 bases between them. The length of the CDR3 is 16 residues. Germline V CDR1 and CDR2: MNHEY, SVGEGT. The CDR3 DNA is TGTGCCAGCAGTTACGGCCCCAGGGCGGGAGACACTGAAGCTTTCTTT. Protein product: CASSYGPRAGDTEAFF.

This chain uses TRBV6-1 with TRBJ1-1; D gene ambiguous. The CDR3 spans 16 residues. V was clipped by 4 bases and J by 0 bases, with 15 bases between them. CDR1 and CDR2 from the germline V gene are MNHNS and SASEGT. The CDR3 region is CASSVYAIDMNTEAFF. The CDR3 DNA follows: TGTGCCAGCAGTGTCTACGCAATTGACATGAACACTGAAGCTTTCTTT.

J is TRBJ2-5 and V is TRBV5-1; perhaps TRBD2 as D (6 bases). Germline-derived CDR1 and CDR2 are SGHRS and YFSETQ. The CDR3 is 17 residues long. Trimming shortened V by 0 bases and J by 5 bases, and 20 bases separated the two germline ends. The CDR3 DNA reads TGCGCCAGCAGCTTGGTCGGTTCGCGGGGCTGGGAGGAGACCCAGTACTTC. Translation: CASSLVGSRGWEETQYF.

The chain links TRBV9 to TRBJ2-7; TRBD2 might be the D (5 bases). V gave up 0 bases and J gave up 7 bases, with 11 bases separating them. This CDR3 region has 13 residues. Germline V CDR1 and CDR2: SGDLS, YYNGEE. The CDR3 region has the DNA TGTGCCAGCAGCGTAGAAGCGACGGGGGAGCAGTACTTC. Its translation: CASSVEATGEQYF.

The J gene is TRBJ1-5, the V gene TRBV4-2; D is unclear. Trimming stripped 1 base from V and 0 bases from J, with 16 bases between. Germline values: CDR1 LGHNA, CDR2 YNFKEQ. This CDR3 spans 18 amino acids. CDR3 residues: CASSQVWGAQNSNQPQHF. The CDR3 region has the DNA TGTGCCAGCAGCCAAGTTTGGGGAGCACAGAATAGCAATCAGCCCCAGCATTTT.

The chain employs TRBV24-1 and TRBJ2-7; maybe TRBD2 (5 bases). CDR1 and CDR2 from the germline V gene are KGHDR and SFDVKD. The CDR3 length is 15 residues. V was cut by 7 bases and J by 4 bases, with 19 bases left in between. The CDR3 here is CATRTMDSYYYEQYF. Here the CDR3 DNA reads TGTGCCACCAGGACGATGGACTCTTACTATTACGAGCAGTACTTC.

The rearrangement joins TRBV4-2 to TRBJ2-1, with 11 nucleotides matching TRBD2. J lost 3 bases, V lost 0 bases, and 7 bases had no gene match. Germline CDR1 reads LGHNA; CDR2 reads YNFKEQ. The CDR3 extends over 18 amino acids. DNA for the CDR3: TGTGCCAGCAGCCAAGAACTAGCGGGAGTCGTTTTCTACAATGAGCAGTTCTTC. It encodes CASSQELAGVVFYNEQFF.

The rearrangement uses TRBV4-2 and TRBJ2-1, with D possibly being TRBD1 (6 bases). The germline V gene has CDR1 LGHNA and CDR2 YNFKEQ. The CDR3 length is 13 residues. Trimming took off 6 bases at V and 4 bases at J, with 10 bases between the two ends. The CDR3, as DNA: TGTGCCAGCAGACCAGGGACATACAATGAGCAGTTCTTC. This encodes CASRPGTYNEQFF.

This chain joins TRBV5-5 and TRBJ2-1, with 7 bases aligning to TRBD2. Germline V gene data show CDR1 as SGHKS and CDR2 as YYEKEE (reference sequence). Trimming cost V 0 bases and J 2 bases; bases outside gene matches: 8. This CDR3 is built from 17 residues. CDR3 sequence: CASSLGMLAEPYNEQFF. The CDR3, as DNA: TGTGCCAGCAGCTTGGGAATGCTAGCGGAACCCTACAATGAGCAGTTCTTC.

The chain recombines TRBV28 with TRBJ1-1, with D perhaps matching TRBD1 (5 bases). The germline gives CDR1 MDHEN, CDR2 SYDVKM. V lost 3 bases and J lost 11, with 16 bases in between. This CDR3 has 13 amino acids. The CDR3 loop reads CASSFGGQDDAFF. In DNA, the CDR3 is TGTGCCAGCAGTTTCGGGGGTCAGGACGATGCTTTCTTT.

The chain has TRBV6-5 and TRBJ2-2; 12 nucleotides align to TRBD2. The V segment lost 5 bases and the J segment 8 bases; nucleotides outside the gene matches: 6. The CDR3 is made up of 15 amino acids. Looked up from germline, CDR1 is MNHEY and CDR2 is SVGAGI. CDR3 nucleotide sequence: TGTGCCAGCAGTCGGCTAGCGGGGGGGCAAGGGGAGCTGTTTTTT. It specifies CASSRLAGGQGELFF.

The J gene is TRBJ2-5, the V gene TRBV5-6; D remains unclear. V was trimmed by 2 bases and J by 2 bases, leaving 10 bases between them. The CDR3 has 14 residues. The V gene's germline CDR1 is SGHDT and CDR2 YYEEEE. The CDR3 spells CASSFLGRQETQYF. As DNA, the CDR3 is TGTGCCAGCAGCTTTTTGGGCAGGCAAGAGACCCAGTACTTC.

The chain uses TRBV4-1 and TRBJ1-3; no firm D call. V lost 0 bases, J lost 2 bases, and 14 bases lay in between. The CDR3 has 17 residues. Germline CDR1 is MGHRA and CDR2 is YSYEKL. Here the CDR3 reads CASSQDQERHTGNTIYF. The CDR3 coding sequence is TGCGCCAGCAGCCAAGATCAAGAACGACACACTGGAAACACCATATATTTT.